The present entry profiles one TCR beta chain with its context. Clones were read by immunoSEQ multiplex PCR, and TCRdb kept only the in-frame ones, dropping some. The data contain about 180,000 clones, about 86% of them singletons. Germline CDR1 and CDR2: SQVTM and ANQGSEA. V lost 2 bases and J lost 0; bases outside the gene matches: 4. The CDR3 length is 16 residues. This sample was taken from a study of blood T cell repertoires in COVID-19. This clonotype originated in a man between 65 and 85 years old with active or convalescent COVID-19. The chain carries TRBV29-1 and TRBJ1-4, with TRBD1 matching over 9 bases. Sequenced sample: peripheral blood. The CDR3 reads CSVETGGAATNEKLFF. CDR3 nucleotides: TGCAGCGTTGAAACAGGGGGCGCAGCAACTAATGAAAAACTGTTTTTT.